The 32 T cell receptor beta chains in this list originate from one sample, sequenced in a study of identical twins. MiXCR, applied by TCRdb to the 5' RACE reads, yields one record per CDR3 protein. This table holds about 920,000 distinct CDR3 sequences, approximately 13% found once. These data were likewise used in another study, on yellow fever vaccine responses in identical twins.

The sequenced sample consisted of PBMCs. The receptors were sampled from a woman aged 18-29 years in good health.

The V and J genes are TRBV6-5 and TRBJ2-1, with 7 nucleotides matching TRBD1. Germline CDR1 reads MNHEY; CDR2 reads SVGAGI. V lost 0 bases, J lost 7 bases, and 3 bases stayed unmatched. This CDR3 is 14 amino acids long. As DNA, the CDR3 is TGTGCCAGCAGTTACTCCCACAGGGGAAATGAGCAGTTCTTC. Its translation: CASSYSHRGNEQFF.

In its sample, this clonotype was seen many times. The germline gene is not matched at one end of the junction; a read error may be the cause. The chain links TRBV10-3 to TRBJ2-1, with 8 bases identical to TRBD2. In germline, CDR1 is ENHRY, CDR2 SYGVKD. CDR3 length: 16 amino acids. DNA of the CDR3: TGTGCCATCAGCGGGGGGGGGCGCAGGTCCTTCAATGAGCAGTTCTTC. Its translation is CAISGGGRRSFNEQFF.

The table lists this clonotype with many counts. The chain carries TRBV6-5 and TRBJ1-1; D remains ambiguous. The CDR3 covers 15 residues. In germline, CDR1 is MNHEY, CDR2 SVGAGI. V was cut by 0 bases and J by 0 bases, with 8 bases left in between. The CDR3 reads CASSYSTGMNTEAFF. The CDR3 DNA reads TGTGCCAGCAGTTACTCAACGGGGATGAACACTGAAGCTTTCTTT.

This clonotype has just a few counts. In nucleotides, the CDR3 is TGCGCCAGCAGCTTTCATGGTATAGGTTACACCGGGGAGCTGTTTTTT. This sequence encodes CASSFHGIGYTGELFF. The chain combines TRBV5-1 with TRBJ2-2; no definite D call. From germline, CDR1 is SGHRS and CDR2 YFSETQ. V was trimmed by 2 bases and J by 3 bases, leaving 14 bases between them. The CDR3 loop spans 16 amino acids.

CDR3 nucleotide sequence: TGTGCCAGCAGCCACGGTGGCGGGAGGGCCACTTTCGAGCAGTTCTTC. It encodes CASSHGGGRATFEQFF. This chain links TRBV3-1 with TRBJ2-1; 9 positions agree with TRBD2. Germline CDR1 is LGHDT and CDR2 is YNNKEL (reference sequence). Unmatched junction bases numbered 13, after V lost 3 bases and J lost 10 bases. This CDR3 region has 16 residues.

This clonotype has at least ten counts. In DNA form, the CDR3 reads TGTGCCAGCAGCTTTTCTAGCGGGAGGCCTTCGAGTAATGAGCAGTTCTTC. Its protein is CASSFSSGRPSSNEQFF. The chain uses TRBV2 and TRBJ2-1, with 11 bases matching TRBD2. CDR1 SNHLY and CDR2 FYNNEI come from the germline V gene. The ends lost 6 bases at V and 7 bases at J; junction bases unmatched: 14. This CDR3 spans 17 amino acids.

The chain joins TRBV20-1 to TRBJ1-2, with D unclear. V shed 3 bases and J shed 0 bases, with 11 bases lying between them. The CDR3 length is 14 residues. Germline values: CDR1 DFQATT, CDR2 SNEGSKA (reference sequence). The CDR3 sequence is CSASDHGTNYGYTF. The CDR3, as DNA: TGCAGTGCTAGCGACCACGGAACTAACTATGGCTACACCTTC.

This clonotype has more than one count but fewer than ten. The CDR3 loop is CASSFRGGPTGEQYV. The CDR3 DNA is TGTGCCAGCAGTTTCCGGGGGGGACCTACAGGGGAGCAGTACGTC. The rearrangement uses TRBV27 and TRBJ2-7, with 8 positions matching TRBD2. J lost 7 bases, V lost 3 bases, and 11 bases had no gene match. The CDR3 loop spans 15 amino acids. CDR1 MNHEY and CDR2 SMNVEV come from the germline V gene (reference sequence).

The V call is TRBV12-3 or TRBV12-4, the J call TRBJ1-1; 7 bases line up with TRBD1. The J segment lost 6 bases and the V segment lost 5 bases, leaving 15 bases of the junction unmatched. The CDR3 totals 16 residues. The CDR3 is CASSLNHRGPGAEAFF. DNA of the CDR3: TGTGCCAGCAGTCTAAATCACAGGGGACCGGGCGCTGAAGCTTTCTTT.

This chain links TRBV5-1 with TRBJ2-2; D is undetermined. The germline gives CDR1 SGHRS, CDR2 YFSETQ. V shed 5 bases and J shed 4 bases, with 6 bases lying between them. CDR3 length: 12 amino acids. CDR3 protein: CASRQGTGELFF. CDR3 bases: TGCGCCAGCAGGCAAGGCACCGGGGAGCTGTTTTTT.

Concerning this clonotype itself: A much larger clonotype is one base distant, so this may be a read error. The chain combines TRBV20-1 with TRBJ2-1; 7 bases are shared with TRBD2. This CDR3 contains 18 residues. The germline V gene encodes CDR1 DFQATT and CDR2 SNEGSKA (reference sequence). CDR3 sequence (DNA): TGCTGTGCTAGAGTTACGACCCCAGCGGGATCCTCCTACAATGAGCAGTTCTTC. This encodes CCARVTTPAGSSYNEQFF.

The J gene is TRBJ1-2, the V gene TRBV11-2; D unresolved. The V and J ends lost 3 bases and 5 bases respectively, with 13 bases between them. The CDR3 has 14 residues. CDR1 is SGHAT and CDR2 is FQNNGV in the germline V gene. DNA for the CDR3: TGTGCCAGCAGCTTCTTGGACGGAGTTTATGGCTACACCTTC. This translates into CASSFLDGVYGYTF.

In its sample, this clonotype was seen a few times. The V call is TRBV11-2, the J call TRBJ2-5; 9 bases line up with TRBD1. The CDR3 covers 16 residues. Germline lookup yields CDR1 SGHAT and CDR2 FQNNGV. With V trimmed by 5 bases and J by 1 base, 8 bases remained unmatched. The CDR3 is CASSRQGTGLQETQYF. Here the CDR3 DNA reads TGTGCCAGCAGCCGTCAAGGGACAGGGCTCCAAGAGACCCAGTACTTC.

In its sample, this clonotype was seen a few times. V gene TRBV6-5 combines with J gene TRBJ2-5; 7 nucleotides agree with TRBD2. V lost 2 bases to trimming and J lost 4 bases; unmatched junction nucleotides: 7. Germline lookup yields CDR1 MNHEY and CDR2 SVGAGI. The CDR3 covers 15 residues. The chain's CDR3 is CASSYEAGVRETQYF. CDR3 DNA sequence: TGTGCCAGCAGTTACGAGGCGGGAGTTCGAGAGACCCAGTACTTC.

This clonotype was detected ten times or more. DNA of the CDR3: TGTGCCAGCAGTTTTGGCAGGGTGTTCTACGAGCAGTACTTC. Amino acid sequence: CASSFGRVFYEQYF. The chain employs TRBV12-3 or TRBV12-4 and TRBJ2-7; a weak D match, TRBD1 (5 bases). V lost 3 bases, J lost 3 bases, and 12 bases lay in between. There are 14 residues in the CDR3.

This clonotype was found a few times. This chain joins TRBV7-6 and TRBJ2-3; 10 nucleotides line up with TRBD2. This CDR3 has 16 amino acids. V was pared by 5 bases and J by 0 bases, with 5 bases of the junction left unmatched. Germline assignment: CDR1 SGHVS and CDR2 FNYEAQ. CDR3 protein: CASSPEAGGSTDTQYF. CDR3 in DNA: TGTGCCAGCAGCCCCGAAGCGGGGGGGAGCACAGATACGCAGTATTTT. Supplemented by reference TRBV7-6 and TRBJ2-3, the full variable domain reads GAGVSQSPRYKVTKRGQDVALRCDPISGHVSLYWYRQALGQGPEFLTYFNYEAQQDKSGLPNDRFSAERPEGSISTLTIQRTEQRDSAMYRCASSPEAGGSTDTQYFGPGTRLTVL.

A remark on this clonotype: The junction and the germline gene differ at one end; a read error may be behind it. The J gene is TRBJ2-2, the V gene TRBV3-1; the D is unclear. The CDR3 totals 20 residues. Germline V gene data show CDR1 as LGHDT and CDR2 as YNNKEL (reference sequence). In DNA form, the CDR3 reads TGTGCCAGCAGCCAAGAAGTATCAGCCGGAGTTTCAGGTGCCACCTGGGAGCTGTTTTTT. Translated, it gives CASSQEVSAGVSGATWELFF.

The chain employs TRBV6-2 or TRBV6-3 and TRBJ2-5; 7 bases fit TRBD2. There are 16 residues in the CDR3. Losses at the gene ends were 2 bases for V and 0 bases for J; bases not matched to a gene: 6. CDR1 is MNHEY, CDR2 SVGEGT, per germline. CDR3 in DNA: TGTGCCAGCAGTTACGGGCGGGGGAGCCACCAAGAGACCCAGTACTTC. It encodes CASSYGRGSHQETQYF.

The CDR3 coding sequence is TGTGCCAGCAGTTTAATGTCCGGAGCTAACTATGGCTACACCTTC. This gives the protein CASSLMSGANYGYTF. V is TRBV12-3 or TRBV12-4 and J is TRBJ1-2; D gene ambiguous. The CDR3 covers 15 residues. Trimming removed 2 bases from V and 0 bases from J, with 10 bases in between.

Only a few counts were recorded for this clonotype. The chain combines TRBV28 with TRBJ1-2; TRBD1 matches at 11 bases. V gave up 6 bases and J gave up 7 bases; unmatched junction bases: 7. Germline CDR1 reads MDHEN; CDR2 reads SYDVKM. This CDR3 region has 14 residues. DNA for the CDR3: TGTGCCAGCAGCTCTGGACAGGGGGCCGGTGGCTACACCTTC. Protein: CASSSGQGAGGYTF.

The chain is built from TRBV29-1 and TRBJ2-2, with 8 nucleotides matching TRBD1. Germline V gene sequence: CDR1 SQVTM, CDR2 ANQGSEA. This CDR3 has 15 amino acids. V shed 5 bases, J shed 0 bases, and the junction held 5 bases outside the gene matches. The CDR3 is CSVQGAATNTGELFF. The CDR3 DNA reads TGCAGCGTTCAGGGGGCCGCGACGAACACCGGGGAGCTGTTTTTT.

This clonotype was found a few times. The rearrangement joins TRBV6-2 or TRBV6-3 to TRBJ1-1; the D is unclear. The germline V gene encodes CDR1 MNHEY and CDR2 SVGEGT. Trimming removed 7 bases from V and 2 bases from J, with 11 bases in between. The CDR3 spans 13 residues. CDR3 DNA: TGTGCCAGCACAACGCTACACAACACTGAAGCTTTCTTT. This codes for CASTTLHNTEAFF.

The CDR3 DNA is TGTGCCATCCTATACTACGACAGGGGGAGGACAGATACGCAGTATTTT. Protein sequence: CAILYYDRGRTDTQYF. This chain connects TRBV28 to TRBJ2-3; 9 bases are shared with TRBD1. CDR1 is MDHEN and CDR2 is SYDVKM in the germline V gene. The CDR3 is 16 residues long. With 10 bases clipped from V and 3 bases from J, the junction kept 14 bases outside the gene matches.

The rearrangement uses TRBV9 and TRBJ2-3; a weak D match, TRBD2 (6 bases). CDR3 length: 15 residues. V lost 3 bases, J lost 0 bases, and 11 bases lay in between. Per germline, CDR1 SGDLS and CDR2 YYNGEE. Here the CDR3 reads CASSAWDLSTDTQYF. Here the CDR3 DNA reads TGTGCCAGCAGCGCCTGGGACTTAAGCACAGATACGCAGTATTTT.

This clonotype was detected many times. The CDR3 is CASSLDGQYQETQYF. CDR3 nucleotide sequence: TGCGCCAGCAGCTTGGATGGACAGTACCAAGAGACCCAGTACTTC. The rearrangement uses TRBV5-1 and TRBJ2-5, with D possibly matching TRBD1 (6 bases). The CDR3 runs to 15 residues. Trimming removed 0 bases at V and 0 bases at J, with 9 bases between. Germline V gene lookup returns CDR1 SGHRS and CDR2 YFSETQ.

This clonotype was recorded a few times. The J gene is TRBJ1-5, the V gene TRBV6-1; D unclear. Trimming left V 7 bases short and J 11 bases short, with 12 bases between. The germline gives CDR1 MNHNS, CDR2 SASEGT. CDR3 length: 11 amino acids. The DNA of the CDR3 is TGTGCCAGCACGTCTAGCGGAGCCCAGCATTTT. This codes for CASTSSGAQHF.

This clonotype was counted only a few times. The CDR3 region is CASSEGAGDTDTQYF. The CDR3 DNA reads as TGTGCCAGCAGTGAAGGAGCGGGAGACACAGATACGCAGTATTTT. The V call is TRBV6-4, the J call TRBJ2-3; TRBD2 agrees at 8 bases. There are 15 residues in the CDR3. Trimming at V came to 3 bases and at J to 2 bases, leaving 4 bases not matched to a gene. Per germline, CDR1 MRHNA and CDR2 SNTAGT.

The CDR3 reads CASNSIVHNEQFF. Here the CDR3 DNA reads TGTGCCAGCAATTCTATCGTTCACAATGAGCAGTTCTTC. The V and J genes are TRBV12-3 or TRBV12-4 and TRBJ2-1; no firm D call. This CDR3 region has 13 residues. The germline V and J ends were trimmed by 7 bases and 5 bases, with 12 bases remaining between them.

This clonotype was seen more than once but under ten times. CDR3 amino acids: CATSDVGRKALRENEQFF. CDR3 nucleotide sequence: TGTGCCACCAGTGATGTCGGTAGGAAGGCGTTGAGGGAAAATGAGCAGTTCTTC. The V and J genes are TRBV24-1 and TRBJ2-1, with a weak D call TRBD2 (5 bases). CDR1 KGHDR and CDR2 SFDVKD come from the germline V gene. CDR3 length: 18 residues. The ends were cut back, 3 bases at V and 7 bases at J, with 24 bases in the middle.

This clonotype was recorded a few times. V and J are TRBV3-1 and TRBJ1-3, with D unresolved. Germline loops: CDR1 LGHDT, CDR2 YNNKEL (reference sequence). V was shortened by 1 base and J by 4 bases, with 11 bases between the two germline ends. The length of the CDR3 is 15 residues. This CDR3 is CASSQARLSGNTIYF. CDR3 nucleotides: TGTGCCAGCAGCCAAGCACGTTTGTCCGGAAACACCATATATTTT.

The chain couples TRBV27 to TRBJ2-1; D gene uncertain. V was clipped by 5 bases and J by 5 bases, with 16 bases between them. The CDR3 is made up of 15 amino acids. The V gene's germline CDR1 is MNHEY and CDR2 SMNVEV (reference sequence). CDR3 loop: CASSLNLDRNNEQFF. In nucleotides, the CDR3 is TGTGCCAGCAGTCTAAACCTCGATAGAAACAATGAGCAGTTCTTC.

A few counts support this clonotype. The rearrangement uses TRBV7-9 and TRBJ2-1, with 7 bases that match TRBD1. Germline CDR1 reads SEHNR; CDR2 reads FQNEAQ (reference sequence). The V and J ends lost 4 bases and 6 bases, in that order; junction bases with no gene match: 12. The CDR3 is 16 amino acids. The CDR3 loop is CASSSDPTTGANEQFF. CDR3 sequence (DNA): TGTGCCAGCAGCTCAGACCCCACCACAGGGGCCAATGAGCAGTTCTTC. Full variable domain (rest looked up from reference TRBV7-9 and TRBJ2-1): DTGVSQNPRHKITKRGQNVTFRCDPISEHNRLYWYRQTLGQGPEFLTYFQNEAQLEKSRLLSDRFSAERPKGSFSTLEIQRTEQGDSAMYLCASSSDPTTGANEQFFGPGTRLTVL.